These T cell receptor beta chains were read from a single sample in a study of CD8 T cells in Susac syndrome. TCRdb passed the immunoSEQ multiplex PCR reads through MiXCR, listing each CDR3 protein once. Here the sample spans about 200,000 distinct CDR3 sequences, nearly 95% being singletons. Sample: CD4+ T cells from PBMCs. Source of these receptors: a human donor with multiple sclerosis. The CDR3 runs from the conserved cysteine through the conserved F or W. D genes are given only for firm matches. Clone size is not always given. Where it is, it says once, few, many or a class for expanded clones.

CDR3aa,CDR3nt,d_gene,v_gene,j_gene,abundance
CASTDRVNTEAFF,TGTGCCAGCACCGACAGGGTAAACACTGAAGCTTTCTTT,TRBD1,TRBV25-1,TRBJ1-1,NA
CASSLGTGGGYTF,TGTGCCAGCAGTTTAGGGACAGGGGGTGGCTACACCTTC,TRBD1,TRBV28,TRBJ1-2,NA
CSAGPGSYEQYF,TGCAGTGCTGGCCCCGGCTCCTACGAGCAGTACTTC,NA,TRBV20-1,TRBJ2-7,NA
CSAIQGALAQYF,TGCAGTGCTATCCAGGGGGCTCTTGCCCAGTACTTC,TRBD1,TRBV20-1,TRBJ2-5,NA
CASRIRRDRAYEQYF,TGTGCCAGCAGGATACGCCGGGACAGGGCCTACGAGCAGTACTTC,TRBD1,TRBV7-8,TRBJ2-7,NA
CASSVAIGEQFF,TGTGCCAGCAGCGTAGCTATTGGTGAGCAGTTCTTC,NA,TRBV9,TRBJ2-1,NA
CSARVNGYGYTF,TGCAGTGCTAGAGTTAACGGCTATGGCTACACCTTC,NA,TRBV20-1,TRBJ1-2,NA
CASSPVGQPNSPLHF,TGTGCCAGCAGCCCCGTGGGGCAGCCTAATTCACCCCTCCACTTT,NA,TRBV7-9,TRBJ1-6,NA
CASSLAGPALEQYF,TGTGCCAGCAGCTTGGCCGGGCCCGCCCTCGAGCAGTACTTC,NA,TRBV5-6,TRBJ2-7,NA
CASRGLGGQETQYF,TGTGCCAGTCGCGGGTTGGGGGGCCAAGAGACCCAGTACTTC,NA,TRBV28,TRBJ2-5,NA
CSVSGQCNGELFF,TGCAGCGTTAGCGGACAGTGCAACGGGGAGCTGTTTTTT,NA,TRBV29-1,TRBJ2-2,NA
CSGADRVEQYF,TGCAGCGGGGCGGACAGGGTCGAGCAGTACTTC,TRBD1,TRBV29-1,TRBJ2-7,NA
CAWSREGNTIYF,TGTGCCTGGAGCAGGGAGGGAAACACCATATATTTT,NA,TRBV30,TRBJ1-3,NA
CASSLEDEQYF,TGTGCCAGCAGCCTAGAGGACGAGCAGTACTTC,NA,TRBV7-9,TRBJ2-7,NA
CASSLVADSPQETQYF,TGCGCCAGCAGCTTGGTTGCGGACAGCCCACAAGAGACCCAGTACTTC,NA,TRBV5-1,TRBJ2-5,NA
CASTTRGQYF,TGTGCCAGCACCACCCGGGGGCAGTACTTC,NA,TRBV12-3/TRBV12-4,TRBJ2-5,NA
CASSHYLAGSTGEQYF,TGTGCCAGCAGCCATTACTTAGCGGGCTCGACAGGGGAGCAGTACTTC,NA,TRBV3-1,TRBJ2-7,NA
CASSADREQPQHF,TGTGCCAGCAGCGCCGACAGGGAGCAGCCCCAGCATTTT,TRBD1,TRBV11-2,TRBJ1-5,NA
CASSPQAKAVDTQYF,TGTGCCAGCAGCCCACAGGCGAAGGCCGTAGATACGCAGTATTTT,NA,TRBV9,TRBJ2-3,NA
CASSVTSGLFGELFF,TGTGCCAGCAGCGTAACTAGCGGGCTATTCGGGGAGCTGTTTTTT,TRBD2,TRBV9,TRBJ2-2,NA
CAWTGGASFHEKLFF,TGTGCCTGGACCGGGGGCGCCTCGTTTCATGAAAAACTGTTTTTT,NA,TRBV30,TRBJ1-4,once
CASRGLAGPTQYF,TGTGCCAGCAGAGGTCTAGCGGGACCCACCCAGTACTTC,TRBD2,TRBV12-3/TRBV12-4,TRBJ2-5,NA
CSARERGQGGNEQFF,TGCAGTGCTAGAGAGAGGGGACAGGGGGGCAATGAGCAGTTCTTC,TRBD1,TRBV20-1,TRBJ2-1,NA
CASSLLGSGYLETQYF,TGTGCCAGCAGCTTACTGGGGAGCGGGTACTTGGAGACCCAGTACTTC,NA,TRBV7-9,TRBJ2-5,NA
CASSGLGPWTGAEAFF,TGTGCCAGCAGTGGTCTGGGGCCTTGGACTGGGGCTGAAGCTTTCTTT,NA,TRBV12-3/TRBV12-4,TRBJ1-1,NA
CSVGGVGQVVWETQYF,TGCAGCGTTGGGGGGGTGGGACAGGTCGTTTGGGAGACCCAGTACTTC,TRBD1,TRBV29-1,TRBJ2-5,NA
CSASFAQGGGQPQHF,TGCAGTGCTAGTTTTGCCCAGGGGGGGGGTCAGCCCCAGCATTTT,TRBD1,TRBV20-1,TRBJ1-5,NA
CASSLARIGTGHSGANVLTF,TGTGCCAGCAGTTTAGCCAGGATTGGGACAGGCCACTCTGGGGCCAACGTCCTGACTTTC,TRBD1,TRBV12-3/TRBV12-4,TRBJ2-6,NA
CASSQADRGIGYTF,TGTGCCAGCAGCCAAGCGGACAGGGGTATCGGCTACACCTTC,TRBD1,TRBV3-1,TRBJ1-2,NA
CASSQPKTGDYEQYF,TGCGCCAGCAGCCAGCCAAAGACAGGGGATTACGAGCAGTACTTC,TRBD1,TRBV4-1,TRBJ2-7,NA
CATSGLAGGEVNIQYF,TGTGCCACCAGTGGACTAGCGGGAGGAGAGGTGAACATTCAGTACTTC,TRBD2,TRBV24-1,TRBJ2-4,NA
CSARREQARGGYTF,TGCAGTGCTAGGAGGGAGCAGGCGAGGGGTGGCTACACCTTC,NA,TRBV20-1,TRBJ1-2,NA
CASSLGGSVYNEQFF,TGTGCCAGCAGCTTAGGCGGGAGTGTATACAATGAGCAGTTCTTC,TRBD2,TRBV7-9,TRBJ2-1,few
CASSDRSYGYTF,TGTGCCAGTTCCGACAGGAGCTATGGCTACACCTTC,NA,TRBV19,TRBJ1-2,few
CASSPVQDSYNEQFF,TGTGCCAGCAGCCCCGTACAAGATTCCTACAATGAGCAGTTCTTC,NA,TRBV3-1,TRBJ2-1,NA